The T cell receptor beta chain described here comes from a study of blood T cell repertoires in COVID-19. Study-level information: The United States, Italy and Spain provided the acute and convalescent COVID-19 samples.

How the authors handled the data: By means of reference gene primer amplification, nucleated cell counts were estimated. Measured with immunoSEQ multiplex PCR; TCRdb has only the in-frame clones, and not every one. That table furnishes V, J and clone size, whereas the DNA furnished D and trimming. The data hold about 43,000 clones, with about 90% observed a single time. V lost 11 bases to trimming and J lost 1 base, with 12 bases between them. Per germline, CDR1 LNHDA and CDR2 SQIVND (reference sequence). The CDR3 runs 12 residues. This sequence joins TRBV19 and TRBJ2-7; D unclear. The specimen sequenced was peripheral blood. The TCR sequence derives from a woman of 80 years or more with active COVID-19. CDR3 nucleotides: TGTGCCTGTACGGGTTTATCCTACGAGCAGTACTTC. Its translation: CACTGLSYEQYF.